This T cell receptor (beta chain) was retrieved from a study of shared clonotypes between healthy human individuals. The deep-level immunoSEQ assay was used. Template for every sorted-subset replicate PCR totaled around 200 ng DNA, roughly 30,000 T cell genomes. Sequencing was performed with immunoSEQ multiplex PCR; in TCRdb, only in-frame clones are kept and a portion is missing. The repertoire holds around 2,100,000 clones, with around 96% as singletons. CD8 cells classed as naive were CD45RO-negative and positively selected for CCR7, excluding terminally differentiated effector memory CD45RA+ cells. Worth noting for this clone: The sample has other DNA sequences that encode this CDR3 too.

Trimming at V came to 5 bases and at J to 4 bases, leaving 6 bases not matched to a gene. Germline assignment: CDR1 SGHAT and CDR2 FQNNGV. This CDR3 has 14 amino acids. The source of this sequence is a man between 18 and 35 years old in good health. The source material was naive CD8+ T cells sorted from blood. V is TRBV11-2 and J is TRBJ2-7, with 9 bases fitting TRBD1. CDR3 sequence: CASSLGQGLYEQYF. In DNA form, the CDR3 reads TGTGCCAGCAGCCTGGGACAGGGTCTGTACGAGCAGTACTTC.